The rows below give T cell receptor beta chains drawn from one sample of a study of long-term antiretroviral therapy in people with HIV. Clones were sequenced by immunoSEQ multiplex PCR, and TCRdb holds only the in-frame ones, with some missing. The repertoire consists of about 14,000 clones, with 80% to 90% occurring once and the leading ten covering just over 7%. Sample: unsorted PBMCs, taken 0.4 years after starting antiretroviral therapy. All receptors derive from a young man with HIV. Both conserved end residues are part of each CDR3. Each record gives: J gene, D gene, clone size, V gene, CDR3 protein, CDR3 DNA. D genes are given only for firm matches. Size is stated for part of the rows, as once, few or many counts, or as a class when the clone is expanded.

TRBJ2-7 NA NA TRBV5-6 CASSLGEDTSAYEQYF TGTGCCAGCAGCTTAGGTGAGGACACCTCAGCCTACGAGCAGTACTTC
TRBJ2-7 TRBD1 NA TRBV4-3 CASSPTRQGPYEQYF TGCGCCAGCAGCCCCACCCGACAGGGTCCCTACGAGCAGTACTTC
TRBJ2-7 NA NA TRBV7-8 CASSTSTGYEQYF TGTGCCAGCAGCACCTCGACAGGCTACGAGCAGTACTTC
TRBJ2-7 TRBD1 NA TRBV5-5 CASSLEGQGGYEQYF TGTGCCAGCAGCTTAGAGGGACAGGGGGGCTACGAGCAGTACTTC
TRBJ1-2 NA once TRBV11-2 CASSFLSTAFLNYGYTF TGTGCCAGCAGCTTTTTATCGACAGCCTTCCTTAACTATGGCTACACCTTC
TRBJ2-7 TRBD1 NA TRBV7-8 CASSLKGTGGNEQYF TGTGCCAGCAGCTTAAAAGGGACAGGGGGCAACGAGCAGTACTTC
TRBJ2-5 NA NA TRBV11-2 CASRQFRGGYRRETQYF TGTGCCAGCAGGCAATTTAGGGGGGGGTATAGGAGAGAGACCCAGTACTTC
TRBJ2-3 NA NA TRBV21-1 CASSKASGTDTQYF TGTGCCAGCAGCAAAGCTAGCGGCACAGATACGCAGTATTTT
TRBJ1-1 TRBD1 NA TRBV30 CAWSHRDRPNTEAFF TGTGCCTGGAGTCATCGGGACAGGCCGAATACTGAAGCTTTCTTT
TRBJ2-3 TRBD2 NA TRBV30 CAWSGLAGGPGDTQYF TGTGCCTGGAGCGGGCTAGCGGGAGGGCCGGGGGATACGCAGTATTTT
TRBJ2-1 NA once TRBV11-3 CASKQSSDYNEQFF TGTGCCAGCAAGCAATCCAGCGACTACAATGAGCAGTTCTTC
TRBJ2-2 NA NA TRBV6-5 CASSYSTGRTGELFF TGTGCCAGCAGTTACTCGACAGGGAGGACCGGGGAGCTGTTTTTT
TRBJ2-7 TRBD1 NA TRBV27 CASASSPGTGSAEQYF TGTGCCAGTGCCTCCTCACCCGGGACAGGGTCCGCCGAGCAGTACTTC
TRBJ2-4 NA once TRBV29-1 CSVEGMRGGGNIQYF TGCAGCGTTGAAGGGATGCGAGGCGGAGGAAACATTCAGTACTTC
TRBJ2-2 NA NA TRBV5-1 CASSFSGRGTGELFF TGCGCCAGCAGTTTTAGCGGACGGGGCACCGGGGAGCTGTTTTTT
TRBJ1-1 NA NA TRBV30 CAWRSVTGGAEAFF TGTGCCTGGAGATCCGTCACCGGAGGGGCTGAAGCTTTCTTT
TRBJ2-7 TRBD1 NA TRBV27 CASSLKGQGSYEQYF TGTGCCAGCAGCCTGAAAGGACAGGGCTCCTACGAGCAGTACTTC
TRBJ2-1 TRBD2 NA TRBV27 CASRPSSGGSYNEQFF TGTGCCAGCAGGCCGTCTAGCGGGGGCTCCTACAATGAGCAGTTCTTC
TRBJ1-6 NA NA TRBV4-3 CASSQDSRTDSSYNSPLHF TGCGCCAGCAGCCAAGATAGCCGTACCGATAGCTCCTATAATTCACCCCTCCACTTT
TRBJ2-1 NA NA TRBV6-5 CASSYGAGYNEQFF TGTGCCAGCAGTTACGGAGCGGGCTACAATGAGCAGTTCTTC
TRBJ1-1 NA NA TRBV30 CACALSLNTEAFF TGTGCCTGCGCCCTATCACTGAACACTGAAGCTTTCTTT
TRBJ2-7 TRBD1 NA TRBV10-3 CAISYGTDFYEQYF TGTGCCATCAGTTATGGGACAGATTTCTACGAGCAGTACTTC
TRBJ2-5 TRBD1 NA TRBV4-2 CASSTGTAFRETQYF TGTGCCAGCAGTACCGGGACAGCCTTTCGAGAGACCCAGTACTTC
TRBJ1-1 NA NA TRBV5-1 CASSPGGGVNTEAFF TGCGCCAGCAGTCCTGGAGGGGGGGTGAACACTGAAGCTTTCTTT
TRBJ2-3 TRBD2 NA TRBV12-5 CASGLRLAGATYLAQYF TGTGCTAGTGGTTTGCGGCTAGCGGGGGCTACATACCTGGCGCAGTATTTT
TRBJ2-7 NA NA TRBV25-1 CASSGLGGLSEQYF TGTGCCAGCAGCGGGCTGGGGGGGCTTAGCGAGCAGTACTTC
TRBJ2-5 TRBD1 NA TRBV6-4 CASKRDRGSETQYF TGTGCCAGCAAGAGGGACAGGGGATCGGAGACCCAGTACTTC
TRBJ2-1 TRBD2 NA TRBV5-4 CASSSTSGSLGEQFF TGTGCCAGCAGCTCGACTAGCGGGAGCTTAGGTGAGCAGTTCTTC
TRBJ2-1 NA once TRBV11-3 CASSLWGGVNEQFF TGTGCCAGCAGCTTATGGGGCGGGGTCAATGAGCAGTTCTTC
TRBJ2-7 NA once TRBV29-1 CSVTPGTGSSYEQYF TGCAGCGTCACTCCCGGGACGGGAAGCTCCTACGAGCAGTACTTC
TRBJ2-1 TRBD1 NA TRBV5-1 CASSLETGTIAYNEQFF TGCGCCAGCAGCTTGGAGACAGGGACGATCGCCTACAATGAGCAGTTCTTC
TRBJ2-7 NA NA TRBV9 CASSVDPRANEQYF TGTGCCAGCAGCGTAGATCCCAGGGCCAACGAGCAGTACTTC
TRBJ2-3 NA NA TRBV2 CASSEQETSTDTQYF TGTGCCAGCAGTGAACAGGAGACTAGCACAGATACGCAGTATTTT
TRBJ2-1 TRBD2 NA TRBV6-6 CASSYSGGEGYNEQFF TGTGCCAGCAGTTACTCAGGCGGGGAGGGATACAATGAGCAGTTCTTC
TRBJ1-5 NA NA TRBV15 CATSRDRRAAQPQHF TGTGCCACCAGCAGAGACAGGAGGGCGGCTCAGCCCCAGCATTTT
TRBJ2-2 TRBD2 NA TRBV6-5 CASSLYAGGTGELFF TGTGCCAGCAGCCTTTACGCGGGAGGGACCGGGGAGCTGTTTTTT